The 20 T cell receptor beta chains presented below share a single source sample, sequenced in a study of blood T cell repertoires in COVID-19. Libraries were prepared by immunoSEQ multiplex PCR; TCRdb keeps only in-frame clonotypes and omits some of them. Among about 120,000 clones, 70% to 90% were seen once, and the ten largest hold 3.9%. Specimen: peripheral blood. The origin of the receptors is a man in his 60s with acute or convalescent COVID-19.

The genes are TRBV28 and TRBJ1-6, with 8 nucleotides matching TRBD1. This CDR3 spans 16 amino acids. The J segment lost 6 bases and the V segment lost 10 bases, leaving 14 bases of the junction unmatched. CDR1 is MDHEN, CDR2 SYDVKM, per germline. CDR3 in amino acids: CATTLRPGGGNSPLHF. In nucleotides, the CDR3 is TGTGCCACTACCCTGCGGCCAGGGGGCGGTAATTCACCCCTCCACTTT.

V usage is TRBV19 and J usage is TRBJ1-1; 9 bases match TRBD1. The junction had 4 bases not matched to a gene; V was cut back by 3 bases and J by 8 bases. The CDR3 sequence is 13 residues long. Germline V gene data show CDR1 as LNHDA and CDR2 as SQIVND (reference sequence). CDR3 DNA: TGTGCCAGTAGTATGTGGGGGACAGGGGAAGCTTTCTTT. Its protein is CASSMWGTGEAFF.

This clone was recorded a few times. The chain recombines TRBV27 with TRBJ2-7, with D possibly matching TRBD1 (5 bases). Germline V lookup: CDR1 MNHEY, CDR2 SMNVEV (reference sequence). The V and J ends lost 2 bases and 5 bases respectively, with 10 bases between them. This CDR3 is 13 amino acids long. The CDR3 DNA is TGTGCCAGCAGTTTAGCAGGGTTCAACGAGCAGTACTTC. Translating it yields CASSLAGFNEQYF.

This chain joins TRBV28 and TRBJ2-3, with 9 bases lining up with TRBD2. The CDR3 has 16 residues. From germline, CDR1 is MDHEN and CDR2 SYDVKM. Trimming at V came to 6 bases and at J to 5 bases, leaving 12 bases not matched to a gene. The CDR3 nucleotides are TGTGCCAGCAGCCCCGGGGTAGCGGGAGAGAAAGATACGCAGTATTTT. It is translated as CASSPGVAGEKDTQYF.

The chain uses TRBV10-3 and TRBJ2-7; maybe TRBD1 (5 bases). This CDR3 has 11 residues. Germline assignment: CDR1 ENHRY and CDR2 SYGVKD. V was pared by 10 bases and J by 0 bases, with 7 bases between. The chain's CDR3 is CATDNSYEQYF. The CDR3 coding sequence is TGTGCCACGGACAACTCCTACGAGCAGTACTTC.

The V call is TRBV19, the J call TRBJ1-5, with D perhaps matching TRBD1 (6 bases). CDR1 is LNHDA and CDR2 is SQIVND in the germline V gene (reference sequence). The CDR3 covers 15 residues. Trimming took 4 bases from V and 6 from J, leaving 16 bases between them. The DNA for the CDR3 is TGTGCCAGTAGTAAATCTGGACAGCACGGTCAGCCCCAGCATTTT. Translation gives CASSKSGQHGQPQHF.

The chain joins TRBV5-4 to TRBJ2-1; 8 bases are shared with TRBD1. The germline V gene has CDR1 SGHNT and CDR2 YYREEE (reference sequence). J gave up 7 bases and V 0 bases, and 3 bases lay outside the gene matches. CDR3 size: 14 residues. The CDR3 loop is CASSLGQGLNEQFF. In DNA form, the CDR3 reads TGTGCCAGCAGCTTGGGACAGGGGTTGAATGAGCAGTTCTTC. The full variable domain, in which reference TRBV5-4 and TRBJ2-1 provide the parts outside the CDR3, is ETGVTQSPTHLIKTRGQQVTLRCSSQSGHNTVSWYQQALGQGPQFIFQYYREEENGRGNFPPRFSGLQFPNYSSELNVNALELDDSALYLCASSLGQGLNEQFFGPGTRLTVL.

V and J are TRBV4-2 and TRBJ1-4; 7 bases map to TRBD1. CDR1 is LGHNA, CDR2 YNFKEQ, per germline. After removal of 2 bases from V and 4 bases from J, the junction contained 4 bases not matched to a gene. This CDR3 contains 15 residues. The CDR3 DNA is TGTGCCAGCAGCCAAACAGGGGCCGTTAATGAAAAACTGTTTTTT. It specifies CASSQTGAVNEKLFF.

This chain connects TRBV28 to TRBJ2-5; TRBD1 aligns across 9 bases. The CDR3 is 15 residues long. Germline assignment: CDR1 MDHEN and CDR2 SYDVKM. The CDR3 sequence: CAAQTGTGSQETQYF. The CDR3 DNA reads TGTGCTGCTCAAACCGGGACAGGGTCGCAAGAGACCCAGTACTTC.

The chain couples TRBV28 to TRBJ2-7; a possible D gene is TRBD2 (5 bases). Trimming pared 2 bases from V and 6 bases from J, leaving 17 bases between. The CDR3 loop spans 15 amino acids. The germline V gene has CDR1 MDHEN and CDR2 SYDVKM. The CDR3 DNA reads TGTGCCAGCAGTTTAGAAACTCTAGCCTCGGCCGAGCAGTACTTC. Its protein product is CASSLETLASAEQYF.

This clone showed up just once. The chain joins TRBV3-1 (or the pseudogene TRBV3-2) to TRBJ2-4; D is undetermined. This CDR3 is built from 12 residues. CDR1 is LGHDT and CDR2 is YNNKEL in the germline V gene (reference sequence). V shed 1 base and J shed 5 bases, with 3 bases lying between them. DNA for the CDR3: TGTGCCAGCAGCCAAGCAGAAAACATTCAGTACTTC. Translation: CASSQAENIQYF.

The chain employs TRBV6-2 or TRBV6-3 and TRBJ2-1; 7 bases map to TRBD1. In germline, CDR1 is MNHEY, CDR2 SVGEGT. After removal of 7 bases from V and 8 bases from J, the junction contained 20 bases not matched to a gene. The CDR3 spans 17 residues. CDR3 bases: TGTGCCAGCACCCCCGGGCCCGGGACAGTGGTTCTCGATGAGCAGTTCTTC. Amino acids: CASTPGPGTVVLDEQFF.

This chain links TRBV28 with TRBJ2-3, with TRBD1 matching 8 bases. CDR1 and CDR2 (germline): MDHEN, SYDVKM. Trimming took 5 bases from V and 2 from J; bases not matched to a gene: 9. The CDR3 is made up of 16 amino acids. The CDR3 nucleotides read TGTGCCAGCAGTCATGGACAGGGACCGTACACAGATACGCAGTATTTT. This gives the protein CASSHGQGPYTDTQYF.

The chain joins TRBV3-1 (or the pseudogene TRBV3-2) to TRBJ1-1, with TRBD1 as a possible D gene (5 bases). Trimming pared 2 bases from V and 0 bases from J, leaving 7 bases between. The CDR3 is 14 amino acids. CDR1 and CDR2 (germline): LGHDT, YNNKEL (reference sequence). In nucleotides, the CDR3 is TGTGCCAGCAGCCAAACAGGTATGAACACTGAAGCTTTCTTT. Protein product: CASSQTGMNTEAFF.

The chain uses TRBV9 and TRBJ1-4; D unresolved. Germline V gene data show CDR1 as SGDLS and CDR2 as YYNGEE. The CDR3 runs to 16 residues. The V gene lost 0 bases and the J gene lost 7 bases, with 16 bases spanning the gap. The CDR3 is CASSVGGSLGPEKLFF. CDR3 in DNA: TGTGCCAGCAGCGTAGGCGGGAGCCTTGGACCTGAAAAACTGTTTTTT.

This clone was seen only once. This chain links TRBV19 with TRBJ2-1; D is perhaps TRBD2 (6 bases). Per germline, CDR1 LNHDA and CDR2 SQIVND (reference sequence). V was shortened by 9 bases and J by 5 bases, with 20 bases between the two germline ends. The CDR3 totals 15 residues. CDR3 loop: CARAHGGLHNNEQFF. In DNA form, the CDR3 reads TGTGCCAGAGCCCACGGGGGTCTGCATAACAATGAGCAGTTCTTC.

V usage is TRBV28 and J usage is TRBJ1-6; D gene unclear. The V gene lost 8 bases and the J gene lost 9 bases, with 11 bases spanning the gap. CDR1 and CDR2 from the germline V gene are MDHEN and SYDVKM. CDR3 length: 12 residues. DNA for the CDR3: TGTGCCAGCGGGCCCTGGGCTTCACCCCTCCACTTT. The encoded protein is CASGPWASPLHF.

The V and J genes are TRBV5-1 and TRBJ2-1, with 8 bases matching TRBD1. J lost 5 bases, V lost 4 bases, and 8 bases had no gene match. CDR3 length equals 15 residues. Germline CDR1 is SGHRS and CDR2 is YFSETQ. This chain's CDR3 is CASSERQGRHNEQFF. Written as DNA, the CDR3 is TGCGCCAGCAGCGAACGACAGGGGCGGCACAATGAGCAGTTCTTC.

The V call is TRBV7-9, the J call TRBJ1-1; weak D call: TRBD1 (6 bases). Trimming took 8 bases from V and 6 from J, leaving 10 bases between them. Per germline, CDR1 SEHNR and CDR2 FQNEAQ (reference sequence). This CDR3 has 11 amino acids. The CDR3 sequence is CASGGSAEAFF. The CDR3, as DNA: TGTGCCAGCGGGGGCAGCGCTGAAGCTTTCTTT. Full variable domain (missing parts from reference TRBV7-9 and TRBJ1-1): DTGVSQNPRHKITKRGQNVTFRCDPISEHNRLYWYRQTLGQGPEFLTYFQNEAQLEKSRLLSDRFSAERPKGSFSTLEIQRTEQGDSAMYLCASGGSAEAFFGQGTRLTVV.

J is TRBJ2-2 and V is TRBV7-2; D is uncertain. Germline CDR1 and CDR2: SGHTA and FQGNSA. Trimming pared 3 bases from V and 0 bases from J, leaving 5 bases between. This CDR3 is 14 amino acids long. In DNA form, the CDR3 reads TGTGCCAGCAGCTTGGCAGCGAACACCGGGGAGCTGTTTTTT. The encoded protein is CASSLAANTGELFF.